The 10 T cell receptor beta chains below all came from one sample that was sequenced in a study of cytomegalovirus exposure and HLA in healthy donors. In the PCR, 60 Vbeta and 13 Jbeta primers were used. Sequencing was performed with immunoSEQ multiplex PCR; in TCRdb, only in-frame clones are kept and a portion is missing. The sample includes hundreds of thousands of clones, approximately 70% of them seen just once. The sequenced material came from PBMCs. The receptors were sampled from a woman under 40 in good health and CMV-seronegative.

The V call is TRBV6-1, the J call TRBJ2-7; 10 bases match TRBD2. Germline V gives CDR1 MNHNS, CDR2 SASEGT. V shed 1 base, J shed 3 bases, and the junction held 6 bases outside the gene matches. This CDR3 comprises 16 residues. In DNA form, the CDR3 reads TGTGCCAGCAGTGAAGTTGAGGCTAGCGGGAGCTACGAGCAGTACTTC. Amino acid sequence: CASSEVEASGSYEQYF.

Turning to this clone: This specimen includes other DNA sequences encoding the same CDR3. V usage is TRBV19 and J usage is TRBJ2-3; 9 nucleotides match TRBD1. CDR1 is LNHDA and CDR2 is SQIVND in the germline V gene (reference sequence). Trimming cost V 3 bases and J 5 bases; bases outside gene matches: 9. The CDR3 has 16 residues. CDR3 loop: CASSMLDRGWGDTQYF. CDR3 bases: TGTGCCAGTAGTATGTTGGACAGGGGATGGGGAGATACGCAGTATTTT.

The CDR3 protein is CAWSVGIRGLSNTEAFF. Here the CDR3 DNA reads TGTGCCTGGAGTGTAGGGATCAGGGGGCTGAGTAACACTGAAGCTTTCTTT. The rearrangement joins TRBV30 to TRBJ1-1; the match to TRBD1 covers 8 bases. The junction had 11 bases not matched to a gene; V was cut back by 0 bases and J by 2 bases. Germline V lookup: CDR1 GTSNPN, CDR2 SVGIG (reference sequence). The CDR3 runs 17 residues.

This clone occurred a few times. This sample includes further DNA sequences coding for the same CDR3. CDR3 in amino acids: CASSPQGGTEAFF. As DNA, the CDR3 is TGTGCCAGCAGCCCTCAGGGGGGCACTGAAGCTTTCTTT. The chain carries TRBV6-6 and TRBJ1-1; 7 positions agree with TRBD1. Germline V CDR1 and CDR2: MNHNY, SVGAGI (reference sequence). The V gene end was trimmed by 6 bases and the J gene end by 4 bases; junction bases not matched to a gene: 5. The CDR3 length is 13 residues.

The CDR3 is CASSYHYPDTQYF. In DNA form, the CDR3 reads TGTGCCAGCAGTTACCACTATCCAGATACGCAGTATTTT. The gene calls are TRBV6-6 and TRBJ2-3; no reliable D call. V gave up 2 bases and J gave up 4 bases, with 7 bases separating them. The CDR3 length is 13 residues. Looked up from germline, CDR1 is MNHNY and CDR2 is SVGAGI (reference sequence).

A remark on this clone: Other DNA sequences in the same sample also yield this CDR3. The V call is TRBV5-1, the J call TRBJ2-5; D may be TRBD1 (5 bases). The V gene lost 0 bases and the J gene lost 4 bases, with 10 bases spanning the gap. The germline CDR1 and CDR2 sequences are SGHRS and YFSETQ. CDR3 length equals 14 residues. CDR3: CASSLGTGGETQYF. CDR3 DNA sequence: TGCGCCAGCAGCTTGGGTACAGGCGGAGAGACCCAGTACTTC.

V usage is TRBV9 and J usage is TRBJ1-1; TRBD1 might be the D (6 bases). Germline V CDR1 and CDR2: SGDLS, YYNGEE. The V and J ends lost 4 bases and 5 bases respectively, with 21 bases between them. CDR3 length: 16 amino acids. The CDR3: CASSPPPQGGGTEAFF. The CDR3 nucleotides read TGTGCCAGCAGCCCCCCTCCACAGGGTGGGGGAACTGAAGCTTTCTTT.

V is TRBV30 and J is TRBJ2-5; D uncertain. CDR3 length equals 11 residues. Germline V gives CDR1 GTSNPN, CDR2 SVGIG (reference sequence). Between the trimmed V and J ends, which lost 4 bases and 9 bases, there was a span of 12 bases. As DNA, the CDR3 is TGTGCCTGGAACAATCTGGCGGCCCAGTACTTC. This sequence encodes CAWNNLAAQYF.

This chain joins TRBV10-1 and TRBJ1-3; D is perhaps TRBD1 (6 bases). Germline V lookup: CDR1 WNHNN, CDR2 SYGVQD (reference sequence). The CDR3 loop spans 14 amino acids. V lost 4 bases, J lost 2 bases, and 9 bases lay in between. The CDR3 DNA follows: TGCGCCAGCAGTGCCGGGACAACTGGAAACACCATATATTTT. Residues: CASSAGTTGNTIYF.

The genes are TRBV19 and TRBJ2-2, with TRBD1 matching 10 bases. Germline V gene data show CDR1 as LNHDA and CDR2 as SQIVND (reference sequence). This CDR3 comprises 17 residues. Trimming took 3 bases from V and 4 from J; bases not matched to a gene: 8. The CDR3 sequence: CASSIRKGQGFTGELFF. For the CDR3, the DNA is TGTGCCAGTAGTATTCGCAAGGGACAGGGGTTCACCGGGGAGCTGTTTTTT. Full variable domain (missing parts from reference TRBV19 and TRBJ2-2): DGGITQSPKYLFRKEGQNVTLSCEQNLNHDAMYWYRQDPGQGLRLIYYSQIVNDFQKGDIAEGYSVSREKKESFPLTVTSAQKNPTAFYLCASSIRKGQGFTGELFFGEGSRLTVL.